The entry below gives a single T cell receptor beta chain sequence along with its context. Its antigen remains unknown. Every isolated RNA sample was fully reverse transcribed, so sequencing captured expressed TCRB transcripts. Produced via immunoSEQ multiplex PCR; TCRdb's table is partial and in-frame only. Of about 260,000 clones in the sample, around 21% were seen once. The data derive from a study of beta chain features in type 1 diabetes. Findings and limits, study-wide: More deletions and fewer insertions at VDJ junctions were found in patients with type 1 diabetes. Healthy donors had naive, central memory and Treg TCRB repertoires that appeared less similar than those seen among patients. Researchers report that Type 1 diabetes patients had moderately but significantly shorter TCRB CDR3s across all four CD4+ subsets.

Sample: naive CD4+ T cells from blood. This sequence was found in a woman in her thirties or forties with type 1 diabetes.

This CDR3 reads CASRYSTDEQFF. In nucleotides, the CDR3 is TGCGCCAGCAGGTACTCTACGGATGAGCAGTTCTTC. The chain has TRBV5-1 and TRBJ2-1; no firm D call. CDR3 length: 12 residues. The ends were cut back, 5 bases at V and 8 bases at J, with 11 bases in the middle. Germline loops: CDR1 SGHRS, CDR2 YFSETQ.